What follows are 2 T cell receptor beta chains derived from one specimen sequenced in a study of blood T cell repertoires in COVID-19. Clones were read by immunoSEQ multiplex PCR, and TCRdb kept only the in-frame ones, dropping some. In the table there are about 140,000 clones, about 83% of which are singletons. The sample taken for sequencing was peripheral blood. The receptors come from a man aged 25-45 years with COVID-19, enrolled during active disease.

The V call is TRBV6-5, the J call TRBJ1-5, with D hard to call. Germline CDR1 MNHEY, CDR2 SVGAGI. This CDR3 region has 15 residues. Trimming left V 4 bases short and J 0 bases short, with 10 bases between. In DNA form, the CDR3 reads TGTGCCAGCAGTTTGACATTTTCTAGCAATCAGCCCCAGCATTTT. It translates to CASSLTFSSNQPQHF.

The chain carries TRBV6-5 and TRBJ1-6; D gene unclear. The CDR3 spans 14 residues. V lost 7 bases and J lost 7, with 14 bases in between. Germline V gene lookup returns CDR1 MNHEY and CDR2 SVGAGI. In DNA, the CDR3 is TGTGCCAGCACTCCGGACGGGAACAATTCACCCCTCCACTTT. This codes for CASTPDGNNSPLHF.